This TCR beta chain was identified during a study of tumor-infiltrating lymphocytes in localized non-small cell lung cancer. At the level of the study: Each patient gave resected tumor and non-adjacent uninvolved lung tissue.

Broader study findings: TCR sequencing covered a subset of patients with enough tissue. Each assay used a separate piece of the same tissue. Tumor T-cell fraction was not associated with recurrence-free survival.

As for this clone: The antigen is not known.

Sequencing was performed with immunoSEQ multiplex PCR; in TCRdb, only in-frame clones are kept and a portion is missing. This sample yields around 15,000 clones, of which 40% to 45% are seen a single time; about 16% belongs to the top ten. The sample consisted of lung tumor tissue. The clonotype originates from a human donor with non-small cell lung cancer.

The CDR3 protein is CASSLGQGAQHEQYF. CDR3 DNA sequence: TGTGCCAGCAGCTTGGGACAGGGGGCCCAACACGAGCAGTACTTC. The genes are TRBV7-9 and TRBJ2-7; 12 bases match TRBD1. CDR3 size: 15 residues. Germline V gives CDR1 SEHNR, CDR2 FQNEAQ (reference sequence). V shed 3 bases, J shed 5 bases, and the junction held 5 bases outside the gene matches.